Shown below are 15 T cell receptor beta chains from a single sample sequenced in a study of PD-1 blockade in classical Hodgkin lymphoma. Clones were sequenced by immunoSEQ multiplex PCR, and TCRdb holds only the in-frame ones, with some missing. This sample yields about 97,000 clones, of which around 88% are seen a single time; more than 6.5% belongs to the top ten. Every patient experienced relapse after autologous stem cell transplantation, and brentuximab vedotin exposure varied. Sequenced here: peripheral blood mononuclear cells (PBMCs), sampled before the second cycle of nivolumab. All receptors derive from a human donor with classical Hodgkin lymphoma.

The chain uses TRBV7-8 and TRBJ2-7, with 10 bases identical to TRBD2. The germline V gene encodes CDR1 SGHVS and CDR2 FQNEAQ. V was pared by 2 bases and J by 12 bases, with 16 bases of the junction left unmatched. The CDR3 has 16 residues. The CDR3 reads CASSLWASGGSYESYF. The CDR3 coding sequence is TGTGCCAGCAGCTTATGGGCTAGCGGGGGATCCTACGAGTCGTACTTC.

This rearrangement joins TRBV29-1 to TRBJ2-2; perhaps TRBD1 as D (5 bases). V shed 7 bases and J shed 5 bases, with 20 bases lying between them. The CDR3 has 15 residues. CDR1 SQVTM and CDR2 ANQGSEA come from the germline V gene. CDR3 in DNA: TGCAGCGCCGAAGCTAGTCAGGGCGTGACCGGGGAGCTGTTTTTT. Translating it yields CSAEASQGVTGELFF.

CDR3 DNA sequence: TGTGCCAGCAGGCGTACAGGGGACGAGCAGTACTTC. Translating gives CASRRTGDEQYF. V gene TRBV11-2 combines with J gene TRBJ2-7; 7 bases fit TRBD1. The CDR3 has 12 residues. V lost 6 bases, J lost 5 bases, and 4 bases stayed unmatched. Germline V CDR1 and CDR2: SGHAT, FQNNGV. Drawing the rest from reference TRBV11-2 and TRBJ2-7, the complete variable domain is EAGVAQSPRYKIIEKRQSVAFWCNPISGHATLYWYQQILGQGPKLLIQFQNNGVVDDSQLPKDRFSAERLKGVDSTLKIQPAKLEDSAVYLCASRRTGDEQYFGPGTRLTVT.

Of note for this clone: One end of the junction varies from germline; a read error may be responsible. The chain combines TRBV27 with TRBJ1-3, with D tentatively TRBD1 (5 bases). This CDR3 is built from 13 residues. Germline CDR1 MNHEY, CDR2 SMNVEV (reference sequence). The CDR3 loop reads CASSWGTGSTIYF. The DNA of the CDR3 is TGTGCCAGCAGTTGGGGGACTGGAAGCACCATATATTTT.

This chain uses TRBV30 with TRBJ1-2; 7 positions match TRBD1. The V gene's germline CDR1 is GTSNPN and CDR2 SVGIG (reference sequence). The CDR3 spans 15 residues. V dropped 1 base and J dropped 3; count of bases not matched to a gene: 8. The DNA for the CDR3 is TGTGCCTGGAGTGGAATACACGGGACAGACTATGGCTACACCTTC. It is translated as CAWSGIHGTDYGYTF.

The chain recombines TRBV27 with TRBJ2-6; unclear D gene. The CDR3 sequence is 16 residues long. The germline gives CDR1 MNHEY, CDR2 SMNVEV (reference sequence). V was trimmed by 1 base and J by 0 bases, leaving 7 bases between them. CDR3 region: CASSLWLNSGANVLTF. CDR3 in DNA: TGTGCCAGCAGTTTATGGCTGAACTCTGGGGCCAACGTCCTGACTTTC.

V gene TRBV7-2 combines with J gene TRBJ2-2; D perhaps matches TRBD2 (5 bases). Germline values: CDR1 SGHTA, CDR2 FQGNSA. Trimming took off 1 base at V and 5 bases at J, with 8 bases between the two ends. The CDR3 has 14 residues. Written as DNA, the CDR3 is TGTGCCAGCAGCTTAGTGCGGACTACCGGGGAGCTGTTTTTT. It yields the protein CASSLVRTTGELFF.

The chain is built from TRBV13 and TRBJ2-1; D not resolved. The V end lost 5 bases, the J end lost 3 bases, and 11 bases lay between the germline ends. Germline V CDR1 and CDR2: PRHDT, FYEKMQ (reference sequence). The CDR3 sequence is 14 residues long. CDR3 protein: CASSPGLNYNEQFF. The CDR3 DNA reads TGTGCCAGCAGCCCAGGCCTAAACTACAATGAGCAGTTCTTC. Based on the CDR3 plus reference TRBV13 and TRBJ2-1, the full variable domain is AAGVIQSPRHLIKEKRETATLKCYPIPRHDTVYWYQQGPGQDPQFLISFYEKMQSDKGSIPDRFSAQQFSDYHSELNMSSLELGDSALYFCASSPGLNYNEQFFGPGTRLTVL.

The rearrangement uses TRBV6-1 and TRBJ2-3; 7 bases are a match to TRBD2. CDR1 MNHNS and CDR2 SASEGT come from the germline V gene. CDR3 length equals 17 residues. V lost 5 bases and J lost 0; bases outside the gene matches: 11. The DNA of the CDR3 is TGTGCCAGCAGTAAAGGGACTAAGGGCACTAGCACAGATACGCAGTATTTT. Translated: CASSKGTKGTSTDTQYF.

This clone was picked up a small number of times. The chain carries TRBV30 and TRBJ1-5; D is perhaps TRBD1 (5 bases). Germline CDR1 reads GTSNPN; CDR2 reads SVGIG (reference sequence). V shed 6 bases and J shed 7 bases, with 22 bases lying between them. This CDR3 has 15 residues. DNA for the CDR3: TGTGCCTGCAATCTTCATGGGGGATCTGGGCAGCCCCAGCATTTT. Translation gives CACNLHGGSGQPQHF.

This chain joins TRBV9 and TRBJ2-7; TRBD2 agrees at 7 bases. Looked up from germline, CDR1 is SGDLS and CDR2 is YYNGEE. The CDR3 sequence is 16 residues long. J gave up 3 bases and V 3 bases, and 12 bases lay outside the gene matches. The CDR3 loop reads CASSAGGTSSIYEQYF. The CDR3, as DNA: TGTGCCAGCAGCGCGGGGGGAACTAGCTCGATCTACGAGCAGTACTTC.

The CDR3 spells CASSSDRLGNSPLHF. CDR3 DNA sequence: TGTGCCAGCAGCAGTGACCGCCTGGGAAATTCACCCCTCCACTTT. The J gene is TRBJ1-6, the V gene TRBV27, with no clear D. CDR1 and CDR2 from the germline V gene are MNHEY and SMNVEV (reference sequence). This CDR3 is built from 15 residues. V was shortened by 6 bases and J by 7 bases, with 16 bases between the two germline ends.

This clone occurred a few times. The gene calls are TRBV11-2 and TRBJ1-1, with 9 nucleotides matching TRBD1. This CDR3 spans 16 amino acids. The germline V gene has CDR1 SGHAT and CDR2 FQNNGV. V was clipped by 5 bases and J by 4 bases; unmatched bases: 11. As DNA, the CDR3 is TGTGCCAGCAGCGCAGACACAGGGGGCGCTGGCACTGAAGCTTTCTTT. It codes for CASSADTGGAGTEAFF.

This chain connects TRBV30 to TRBJ1-1, with unresolved D. V lost 5 bases, J lost 1 base, and 11 bases lay in between. Germline lookup yields CDR1 GTSNPN and CDR2 SVGIG (reference sequence). CDR3 length: 13 amino acids. CDR3: CAWGGVPNTEAFF. CDR3 DNA: TGTGCCTGGGGCGGCGTGCCGAACACTGAAGCTTTCTTT.

This rearrangement joins TRBV28 to TRBJ2-3, with a possible D match to TRBD2 (7 bases). V was trimmed by 3 bases and J by 4 bases, leaving 17 bases between them. Germline assignment: CDR1 MDHEN and CDR2 SYDVKM. This CDR3 has 16 amino acids. For the CDR3, the DNA is TGTGCCAGCAGTTTTCCCCCCGGGGGGCGCCCAGATACGCAGTATTTT. It translates to CASSFPPGGRPDTQYF.